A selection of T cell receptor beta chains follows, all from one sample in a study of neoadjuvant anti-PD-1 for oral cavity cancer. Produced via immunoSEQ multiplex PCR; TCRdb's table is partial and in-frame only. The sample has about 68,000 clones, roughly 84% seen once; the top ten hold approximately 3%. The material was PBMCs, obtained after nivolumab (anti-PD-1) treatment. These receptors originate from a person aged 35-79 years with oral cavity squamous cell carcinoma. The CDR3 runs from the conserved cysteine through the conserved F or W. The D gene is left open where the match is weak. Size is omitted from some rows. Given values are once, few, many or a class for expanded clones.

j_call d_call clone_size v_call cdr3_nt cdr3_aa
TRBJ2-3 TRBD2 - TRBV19 TGTGCCAGTAGGACTAGCGGGAGGCCCACAGATACGCAGTATTTT CASRTSGRPTDTQYF
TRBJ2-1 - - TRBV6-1 TGTGCCAGCAGTGAAGATTTGTTGGGATTTAGTGAGCAGTTCTTC CASSEDLLGFSEQFF
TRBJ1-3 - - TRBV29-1 TGCAGCGTTAGGGCAGGCTCTGGAAACACCATATATTTT CSVRAGSGNTIYF
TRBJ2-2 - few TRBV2 TGTGCCAGCAGCAACACCAGATCAGCGGCCGGGGAGCTGTTTTTT CASSNTRSAAGELFF
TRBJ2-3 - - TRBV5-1 TGCGCCAGCAGCTTGAACTTCCCTAGCACAGATACGCAGTATTTT CASSLNFPSTDTQYF
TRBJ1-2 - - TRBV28 TGTGCCAGCAGCCGGGCCCCCGGTTCGGGCTACACCTTC CASSRAPGSGYTF
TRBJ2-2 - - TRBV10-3 TGTGCCATCAGTGTTTTAACAGGGTGGGAGCTGTTTTTT CAISVLTGWELFF
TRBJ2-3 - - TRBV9 TGTGCCAGCAGCGTCGGGACTCTACCCCATACGCAGTATTTT CASSVGTLPHTQYF
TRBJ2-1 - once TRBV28 TGTGCCAGCAGCGGGGGGCTAGCGGCGTGGGTGGATGAGCAGTTCTTC CASSGGLAAWVDEQFF
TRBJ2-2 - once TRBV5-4 TGTGCCAGCAGCTTGGGGGGACGCACAGCCGGGGAGCTGTTTTTT CASSLGGRTAGELFF
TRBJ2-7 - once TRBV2 TGTGCCAGCAGTGAAGGCGGGTTCTCAATAAGCTCCTACGAGCAGTACTTC CASSEGGFSISSYEQYF
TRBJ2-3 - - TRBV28 TGTGCCAGCACGTGGGGGGGGGCCACAGATACGCAGTATTTT CASTWGGATDTQYF
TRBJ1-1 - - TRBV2 TGTGCCAGCAGTTATAACCCGAACACTGAAGCTTTCTTT CASSYNPNTEAFF
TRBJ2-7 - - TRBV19 TGTGCCAGTAGTCCCCAATCGGGGAGCCTCTCCTACGAGCAGTACTTC CASSPQSGSLSYEQYF
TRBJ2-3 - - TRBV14 TGTGCCAGCAGCCAAGATCAGAGGGGGGATACGCAGTATTTT CASSQDQRGDTQYF
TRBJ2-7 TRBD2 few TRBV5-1 TGCGCCAGCAGCGGCGGGACTAGCGACACCTACGAGCAGTACTTC CASSGGTSDTYEQYF
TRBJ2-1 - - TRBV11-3 TGTGCCAGCAGCTTGGGGGCGGTTTACAATGAGCAGTTCTTC CASSLGAVYNEQFF
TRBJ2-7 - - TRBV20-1 TGCAGTGCTACCCTAATCCCGGAGCAGTACTTC CSATLIPEQYF
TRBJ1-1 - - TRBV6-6 TGTGCCAGCAGGGCGACAGGGAACACTGAAGCTTTCTTT CASRATGNTEAFF
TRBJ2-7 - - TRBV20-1 TGCAGTGCTAGCCCCTTATCAGAGCAGTACTTC CSASPLSEQYF
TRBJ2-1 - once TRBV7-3 TGTGCCAGCAGCTTAGGGGCAAGGGATGAGCAGTTCTTC CASSLGARDEQFF
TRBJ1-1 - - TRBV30 TGTGCCTGGAGGTTAGGGAACACTGAAGCTTTCTTT CAWRLGNTEAFF
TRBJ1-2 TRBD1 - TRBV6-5 TGTGCCAGCAGTACGCAGGGGGCCTATGGCTACACCTTC CASSTQGAYGYTF
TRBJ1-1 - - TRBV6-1 TGTGCCAGCAGTGGATCCCCACGACAGGTGCAGCGGCCTGAAGCTTTCTTT CASSGSPRQVQRPEAFF